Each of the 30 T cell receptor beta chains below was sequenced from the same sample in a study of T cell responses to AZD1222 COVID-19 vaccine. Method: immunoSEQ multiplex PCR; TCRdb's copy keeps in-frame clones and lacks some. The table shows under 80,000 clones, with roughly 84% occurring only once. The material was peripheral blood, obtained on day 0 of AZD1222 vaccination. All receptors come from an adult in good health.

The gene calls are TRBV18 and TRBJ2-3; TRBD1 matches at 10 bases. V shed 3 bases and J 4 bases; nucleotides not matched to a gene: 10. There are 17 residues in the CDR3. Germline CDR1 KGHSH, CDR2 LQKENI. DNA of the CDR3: TGTGCCAGCTCACCGGGACAGGGGCTCCCCACCGCAGATACGCAGTATTTT. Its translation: CASSPGQGLPTADTQYF.

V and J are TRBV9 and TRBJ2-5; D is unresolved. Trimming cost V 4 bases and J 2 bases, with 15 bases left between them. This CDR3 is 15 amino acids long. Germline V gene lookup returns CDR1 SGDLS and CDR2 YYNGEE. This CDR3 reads CASSPRTAAQETQYF. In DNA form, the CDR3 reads TGTGCCAGCAGCCCCAGAACAGCAGCACAAGAGACCCAGTACTTC.

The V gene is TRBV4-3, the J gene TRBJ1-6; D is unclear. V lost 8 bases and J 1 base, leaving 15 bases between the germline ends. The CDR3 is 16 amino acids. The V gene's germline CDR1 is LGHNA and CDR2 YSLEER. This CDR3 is CASASSAASYNSPLHF. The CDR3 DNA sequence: TGCGCCAGCGCCTCTTCCGCGGCATCCTATAATTCACCCCTCCACTTT.

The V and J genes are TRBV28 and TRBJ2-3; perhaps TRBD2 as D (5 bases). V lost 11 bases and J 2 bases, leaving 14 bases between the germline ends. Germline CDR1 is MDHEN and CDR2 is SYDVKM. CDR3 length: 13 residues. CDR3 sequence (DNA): TGTGCCCATTCGCGGGTTAACACAGATACGCAGTATTTT. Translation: CAHSRVNTDTQYF.

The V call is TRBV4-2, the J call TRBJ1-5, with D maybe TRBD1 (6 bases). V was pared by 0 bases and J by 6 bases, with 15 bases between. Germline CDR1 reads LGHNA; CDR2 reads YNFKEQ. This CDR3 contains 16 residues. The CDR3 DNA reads TGTGCCAGCAGCCAAGACTGGGGGGCTTCGGCTCAGCCCCAGCATTTT. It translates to CASSQDWGASAQPQHF.

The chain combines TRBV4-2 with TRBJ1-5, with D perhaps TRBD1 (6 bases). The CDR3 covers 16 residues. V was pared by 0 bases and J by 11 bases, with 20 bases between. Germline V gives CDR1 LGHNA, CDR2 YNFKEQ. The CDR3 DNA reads TGTGCCAGCAGCCAAGAGGTGGACAGTGAGGCCGTGACCCAGCATTTT. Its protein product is CASSQEVDSEAVTQHF.

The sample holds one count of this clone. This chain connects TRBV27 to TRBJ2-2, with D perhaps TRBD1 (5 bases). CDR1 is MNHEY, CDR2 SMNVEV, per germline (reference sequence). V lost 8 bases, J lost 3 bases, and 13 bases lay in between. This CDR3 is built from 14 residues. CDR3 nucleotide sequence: TGTGCCAGCGGGCGGCCCAGGGACACCGGGGAGCTGTTTTTT. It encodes CASGRPRDTGELFF.

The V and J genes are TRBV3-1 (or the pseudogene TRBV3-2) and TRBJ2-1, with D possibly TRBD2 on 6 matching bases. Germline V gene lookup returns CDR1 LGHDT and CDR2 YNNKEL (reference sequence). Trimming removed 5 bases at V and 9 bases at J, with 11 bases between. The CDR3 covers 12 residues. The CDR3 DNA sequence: TGTGCCAGCAGCTTAGTGGGGGGTGAGCAGTTCTTC. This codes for CASSLVGGEQFF.

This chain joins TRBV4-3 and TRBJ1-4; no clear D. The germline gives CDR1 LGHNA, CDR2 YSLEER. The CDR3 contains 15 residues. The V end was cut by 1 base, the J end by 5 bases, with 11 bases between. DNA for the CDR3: TGCGCCAGCAGCCAAGGCGGCAGCCGGAATGAAAAACTGTTTTTT. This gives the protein CASSQGGSRNEKLFF.

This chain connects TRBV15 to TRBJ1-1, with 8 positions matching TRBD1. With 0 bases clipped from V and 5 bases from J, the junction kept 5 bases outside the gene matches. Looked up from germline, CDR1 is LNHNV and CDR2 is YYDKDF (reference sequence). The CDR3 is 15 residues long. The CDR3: CATSRDRGLRTEAFF. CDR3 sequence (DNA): TGTGCCACCAGCAGAGACAGGGGGCTGAGGACTGAAGCTTTCTTT.

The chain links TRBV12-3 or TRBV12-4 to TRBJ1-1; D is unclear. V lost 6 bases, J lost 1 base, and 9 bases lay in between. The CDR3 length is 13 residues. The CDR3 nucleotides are TGTGCCAGCAGCACGGACGGGAACACTGAAGCTTTCTTT. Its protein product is CASSTDGNTEAFF.

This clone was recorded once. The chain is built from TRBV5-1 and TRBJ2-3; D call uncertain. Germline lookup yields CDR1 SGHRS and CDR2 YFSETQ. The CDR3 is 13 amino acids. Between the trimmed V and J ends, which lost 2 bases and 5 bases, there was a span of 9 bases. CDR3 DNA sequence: TGCGCCAGCAGCTTACAGCTCCTAGATACGCAGTATTTT. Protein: CASSLQLLDTQYF.

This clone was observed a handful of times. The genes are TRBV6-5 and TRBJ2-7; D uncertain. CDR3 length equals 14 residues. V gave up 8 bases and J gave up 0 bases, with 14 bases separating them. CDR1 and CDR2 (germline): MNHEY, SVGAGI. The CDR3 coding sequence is TGTGCCAGCCAAAGGACCTTAAGCTCCTACGAGCAGTACTTC. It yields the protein CASQRTLSSYEQYF.

The CDR3 nucleotides are TGCGCCAGCAGCTACGGACAGGGCTCCCTCTACGAGCAGTACTTC. This sequence encodes CASSYGQGSLYEQYF. The V and J genes are TRBV5-1 and TRBJ2-7, with TRBD1 matching over 8 bases. V trimming: 3 bases; J trimming: 3 bases; junction bases outside the gene matches: 8. The germline gives CDR1 SGHRS, CDR2 YFSETQ. The CDR3 runs 15 residues.

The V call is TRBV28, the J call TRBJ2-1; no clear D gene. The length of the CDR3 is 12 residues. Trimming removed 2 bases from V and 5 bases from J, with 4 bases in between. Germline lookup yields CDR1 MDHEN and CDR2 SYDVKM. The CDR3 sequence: CASSLGHNEQFF. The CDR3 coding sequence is TGTGCCAGCAGTTTAGGGCACAATGAGCAGTTCTTC.

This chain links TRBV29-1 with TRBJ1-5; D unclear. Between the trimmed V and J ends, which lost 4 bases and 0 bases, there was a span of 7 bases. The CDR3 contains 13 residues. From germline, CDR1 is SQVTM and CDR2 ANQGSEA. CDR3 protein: CSVGENSNQPQHF. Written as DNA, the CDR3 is TGCAGCGTTGGAGAGAATAGCAATCAGCCCCAGCATTTT.

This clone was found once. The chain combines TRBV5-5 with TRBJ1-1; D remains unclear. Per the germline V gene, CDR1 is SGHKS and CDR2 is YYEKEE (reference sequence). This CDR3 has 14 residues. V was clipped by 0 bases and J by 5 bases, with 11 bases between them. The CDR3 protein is CASSLVGRSTEAFF. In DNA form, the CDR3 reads TGTGCCAGCAGCTTGGTTGGGAGGTCGACTGAAGCTTTCTTT.

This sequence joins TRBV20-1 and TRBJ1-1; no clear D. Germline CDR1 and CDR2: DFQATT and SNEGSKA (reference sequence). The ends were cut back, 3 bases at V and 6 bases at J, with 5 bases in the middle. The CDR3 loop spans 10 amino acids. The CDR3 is CSASGAEAFF. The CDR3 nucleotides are TGCAGTGCTAGCGGGGCTGAAGCTTTCTTT.

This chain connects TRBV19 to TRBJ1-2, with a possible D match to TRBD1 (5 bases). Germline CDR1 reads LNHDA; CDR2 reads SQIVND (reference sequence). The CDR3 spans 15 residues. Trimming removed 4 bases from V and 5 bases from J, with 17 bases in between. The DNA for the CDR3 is TGTGCCAGTAGTAGCATCGGGGGAGAGAGGTATGGCTACACCTTC. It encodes CASSSIGGERYGYTF.

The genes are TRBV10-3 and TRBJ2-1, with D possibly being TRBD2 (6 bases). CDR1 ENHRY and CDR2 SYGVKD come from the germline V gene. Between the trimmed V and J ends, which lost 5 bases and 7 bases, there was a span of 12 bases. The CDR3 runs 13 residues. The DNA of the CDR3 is TGTGCCATCAGTATGGGCGGGGTTAATGAGCAGTTCTTC. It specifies CAISMGGVNEQFF.

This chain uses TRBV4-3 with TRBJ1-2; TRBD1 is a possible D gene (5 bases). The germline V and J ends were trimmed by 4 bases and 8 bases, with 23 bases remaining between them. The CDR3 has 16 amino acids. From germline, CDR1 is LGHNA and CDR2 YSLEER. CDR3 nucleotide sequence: TGCGCCAGCAGCCCCGGCAGGGCGGAGGAACTGAGGGGCTACACCTTC. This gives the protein CASSPGRAEELRGYTF.

For the CDR3, the DNA is TGTGCCAGCTCACCAGGGACCGGGGAGCTGTTTTTT. It is translated as CASSPGTGELFF. The rearrangement uses TRBV18 and TRBJ2-2; D remains ambiguous. Germline V gene data show CDR1 as KGHSH and CDR2 as LQKENI. CDR3 length: 12 residues. Trimming took off 2 bases at V and 5 bases at J, with 3 bases between the two ends.

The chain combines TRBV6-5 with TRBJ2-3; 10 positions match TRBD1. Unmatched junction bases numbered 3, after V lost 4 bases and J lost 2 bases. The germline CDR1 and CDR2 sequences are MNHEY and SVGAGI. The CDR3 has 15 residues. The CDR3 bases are TGTGCCAGCAGTTGGGGGACAGGGGACACAGATACGCAGTATTTT. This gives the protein CASSWGTGDTDTQYF.

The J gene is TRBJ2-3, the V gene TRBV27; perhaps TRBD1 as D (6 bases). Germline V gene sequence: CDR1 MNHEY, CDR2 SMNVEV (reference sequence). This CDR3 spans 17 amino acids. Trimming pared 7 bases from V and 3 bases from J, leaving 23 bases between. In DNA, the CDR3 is TGTGCCAGCACAAGCCTTTCCGACAGGCAAACAACAGATACGCAGTATTTT. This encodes CASTSLSDRQTTDTQYF.

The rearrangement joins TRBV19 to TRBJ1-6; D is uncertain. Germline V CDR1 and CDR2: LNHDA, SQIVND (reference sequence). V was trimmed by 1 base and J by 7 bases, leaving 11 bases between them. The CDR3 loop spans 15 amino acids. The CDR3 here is CASSIVSAENSPLHF. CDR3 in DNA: TGTGCCAGTAGTATAGTATCGGCGGAGAATTCACCCCTCCACTTT.

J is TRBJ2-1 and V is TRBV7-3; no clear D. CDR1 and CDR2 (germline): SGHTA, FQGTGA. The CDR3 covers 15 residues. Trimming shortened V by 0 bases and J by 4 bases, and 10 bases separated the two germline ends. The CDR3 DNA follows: TGTGCCAGCAGCTTAACGGGCTCTTCGTACAATGAGCAGTTCTTC. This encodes CASSLTGSSYNEQFF.

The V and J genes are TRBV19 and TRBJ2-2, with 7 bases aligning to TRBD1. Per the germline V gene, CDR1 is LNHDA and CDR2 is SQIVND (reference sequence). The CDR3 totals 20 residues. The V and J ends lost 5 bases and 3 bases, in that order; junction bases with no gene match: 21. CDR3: CASSSTPFGQVDPHTGELFF. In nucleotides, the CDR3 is TGTGCCAGTAGTTCGACCCCCTTCGGACAGGTCGACCCCCACACCGGGGAGCTGTTTTTT.

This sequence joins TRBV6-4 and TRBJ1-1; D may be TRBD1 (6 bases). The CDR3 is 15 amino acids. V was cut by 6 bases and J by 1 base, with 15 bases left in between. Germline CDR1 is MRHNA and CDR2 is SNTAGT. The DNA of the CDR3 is TGTGCCAGCAGGGCGACAGGAGAGGGGAACACTGAAGCTTTCTTT. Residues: CASRATGEGNTEAFF.

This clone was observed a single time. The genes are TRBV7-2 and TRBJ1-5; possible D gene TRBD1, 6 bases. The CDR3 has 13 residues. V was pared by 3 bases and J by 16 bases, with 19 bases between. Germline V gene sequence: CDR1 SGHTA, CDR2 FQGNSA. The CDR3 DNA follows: TGTGCCAGCAGCTTTTCCCAGGACAGAAAATACCATTTT. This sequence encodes CASSFSQDRKYHF.

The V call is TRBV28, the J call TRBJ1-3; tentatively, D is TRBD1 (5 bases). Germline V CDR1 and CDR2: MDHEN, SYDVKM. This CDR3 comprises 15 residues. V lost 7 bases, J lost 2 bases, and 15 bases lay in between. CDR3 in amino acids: CASTREGGAGNTIYF. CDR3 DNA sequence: TGTGCCAGCACCCGAGAAGGAGGGGCTGGAAACACCATATATTTT.